This entry features one TCR beta chain sequence. Its antigen is not known. The sample comes from a study of cytomegalovirus exposure and HLA in healthy donors. The overall study: A subsequent analysis stated that the 100 to 150 validation repertoires were run on the same platform as the roughly 620 first-cohort repertoires.

Overall study findings and caveats: Cytomegalovirus status was reportedly diagnosed by the classifier with high sensitivity and specificity. First-cohort TCR clusters were later found to tend to co-occur in the 90 to 150 validation repertoires. Cytomegalovirus-associated TCR beta chains were listed, numbering 164.

Profiled with immunoSEQ multiplex PCR; TCRdb holds only in-frame clones, not every one. This table holds some 170,000 clones, roughly nine tenths found once. The V end was cut by 5 bases, the J end by 11 bases, with 12 bases between. Per germline, CDR1 MNHEY and CDR2 SVGAGI. The CDR3 has 11 residues. Sequenced: PBMCs. The chain links TRBV6-5 to TRBJ1-1, with D possibly matching TRBD1 (5 bases). The clonotype was recovered from a man between 18 and 35 years old in good health and CMV-seropositive. CDR3 coding DNA: TGTGCCAGCAGTAACAGGCTCGGGGCTTTCTTT. Translation gives CASSNRLGAFF.